This T cell receptor beta chain derives from a study of regulatory T cells in long-lasting Graves disease. Study-level findings and limits: Those with persistent Graves' had less TCR diversity than newly diagnosed patients.

In this sample, this clonotype turned up many times. Its specificity is unknown. Time point given: newly diagnosed GD, antithyroid drugs for less than 3 months. After RNA was extracted from PBMCs, the TCR library was made from it. Roughly 10 milliliters of peripheral blood were taken and placed in EDTA tubes. The germline V gene encodes CDR1 SNHLY and CDR2 FYNNEI. V lost 7 bases, J lost 0 bases, and 10 bases lay in between. The CDR3 has 15 residues. Investigators prepared the TCR beta libraries by applying iRepertoire HTBI primers and Arm-PCR of CDR3 regions. TCRdb used MiXCR to reprocess the multiplex PCR reads, holding one entry per CDR3 protein. The sample contains some 240,000 distinct CDR3 sequences, approximately 19% of which appear only once. These data were likewise used in another study, on T cells in Graves' hyperthyroidism and ophthalmopathy. That work adds: HTBI primers were the set used in a first-round RT-PCR of the TCR CDR3. Ophthalmopathy got predicted by the model a median about six months before its onset.

This specimen was peripheral blood mononuclear cells (PBMCs), taken at new diagnosis, from a patient treated with antithyroid drugs. This chain joins TRBV2 and TRBJ1-6; D not resolved. The sequence was collected from a woman in her twenties or thirties with Graves disease. CDR3 sequence: CASISSSSYNSPLHF. CDR3 DNA sequence: TGTGCCAGCATATCGTCGAGCTCCTATAATTCACCCCTCCACTTT. Filled out from reference TRBV2 and TRBJ1-6, the complete variable domain reads EPEVTQTPSHQVTQMGQEVILRCVPISNHLYFYWYRQILGQKVEFLVSFYNNEISEKSEIFDDQFSVERPDGSNFTLKIRSTKLEDSAMYFCASISSSSYNSPLHFGNGTRLTVT.